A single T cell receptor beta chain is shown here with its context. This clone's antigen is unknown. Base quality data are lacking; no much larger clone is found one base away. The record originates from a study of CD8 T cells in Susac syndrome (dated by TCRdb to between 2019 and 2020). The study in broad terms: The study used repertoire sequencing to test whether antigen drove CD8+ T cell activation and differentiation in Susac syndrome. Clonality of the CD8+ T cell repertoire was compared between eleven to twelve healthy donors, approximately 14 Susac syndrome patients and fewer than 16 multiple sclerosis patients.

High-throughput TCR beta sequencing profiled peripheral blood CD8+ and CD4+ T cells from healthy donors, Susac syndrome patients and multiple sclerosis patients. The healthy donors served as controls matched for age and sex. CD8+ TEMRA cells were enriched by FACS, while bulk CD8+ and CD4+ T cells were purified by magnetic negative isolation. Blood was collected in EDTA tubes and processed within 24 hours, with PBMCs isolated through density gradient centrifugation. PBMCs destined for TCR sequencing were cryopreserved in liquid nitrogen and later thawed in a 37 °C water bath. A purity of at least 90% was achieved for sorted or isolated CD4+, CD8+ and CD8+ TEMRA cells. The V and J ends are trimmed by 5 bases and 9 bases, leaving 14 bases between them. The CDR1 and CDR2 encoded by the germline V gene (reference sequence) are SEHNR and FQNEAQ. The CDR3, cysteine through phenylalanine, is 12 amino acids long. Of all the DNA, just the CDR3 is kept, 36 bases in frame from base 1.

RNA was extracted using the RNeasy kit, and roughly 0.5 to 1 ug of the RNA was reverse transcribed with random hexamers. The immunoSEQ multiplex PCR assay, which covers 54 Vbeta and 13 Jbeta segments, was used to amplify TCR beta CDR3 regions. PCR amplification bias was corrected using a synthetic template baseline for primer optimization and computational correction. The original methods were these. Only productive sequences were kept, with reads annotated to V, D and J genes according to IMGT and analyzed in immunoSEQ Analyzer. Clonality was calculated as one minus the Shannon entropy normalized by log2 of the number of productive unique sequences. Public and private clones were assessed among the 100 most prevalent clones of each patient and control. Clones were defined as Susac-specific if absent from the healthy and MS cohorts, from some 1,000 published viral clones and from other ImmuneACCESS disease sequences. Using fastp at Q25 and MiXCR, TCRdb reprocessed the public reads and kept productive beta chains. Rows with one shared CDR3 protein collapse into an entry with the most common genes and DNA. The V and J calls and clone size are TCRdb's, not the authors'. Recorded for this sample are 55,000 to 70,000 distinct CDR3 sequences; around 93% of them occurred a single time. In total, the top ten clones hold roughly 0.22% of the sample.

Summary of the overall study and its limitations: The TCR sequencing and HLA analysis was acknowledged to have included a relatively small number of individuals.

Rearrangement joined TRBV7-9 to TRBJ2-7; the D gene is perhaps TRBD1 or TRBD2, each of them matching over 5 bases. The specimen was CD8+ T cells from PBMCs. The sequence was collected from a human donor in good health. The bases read TGTGCCAGCAGCCCCGCTCCAGGGACGCAGTACTTC. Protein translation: CASSPAPGTQYF.